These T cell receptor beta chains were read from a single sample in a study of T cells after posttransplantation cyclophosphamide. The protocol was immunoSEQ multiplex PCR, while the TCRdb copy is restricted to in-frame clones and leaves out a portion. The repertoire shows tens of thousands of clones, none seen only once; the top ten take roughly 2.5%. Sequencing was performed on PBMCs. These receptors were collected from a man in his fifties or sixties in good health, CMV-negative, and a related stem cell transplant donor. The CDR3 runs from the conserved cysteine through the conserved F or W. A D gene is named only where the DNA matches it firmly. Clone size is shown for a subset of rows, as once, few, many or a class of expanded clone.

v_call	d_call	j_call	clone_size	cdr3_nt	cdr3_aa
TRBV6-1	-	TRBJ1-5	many	TGTGCCAGCAGTGTTGGTTCCCGTGGGCGCAATCAGCCCCAGCATTTT	CASSVGSRGRNQPQHF
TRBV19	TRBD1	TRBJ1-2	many	TGTGCCAGTAGTGCCCGGGACAGACCTATAAGATACTACACCTTC	CASSARDRPIRYYTF
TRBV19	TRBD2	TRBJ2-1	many	TGTGCCAGTAGTATAGGCCCAGCGGGAGGGCAGGATGAGCAGTTCTTC	CASSIGPAGGQDEQFF
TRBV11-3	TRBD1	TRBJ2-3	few	TGTGCCAGCAGCCGCACCACAGGGGAGAGCACAGATACGCAGTATTTT	CASSRTTGESTDTQYF
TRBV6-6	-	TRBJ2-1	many	TGTGCCAGCAGTTTGGGAGAAGGAATCACTGAGCAGTTCTTC	CASSLGEGITEQFF
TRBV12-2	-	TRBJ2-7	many	TGTGCAAGTCGCTTAAGGGGCGGGAGGGTCTCCTACGAGCAGTACTTC	CASRLRGGRVSYEQYF
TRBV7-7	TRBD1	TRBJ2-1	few	TGTGCTAGCAGCGTATCCGGGACAGGGATCGATGAGCAGTTCTTC	CASSVSGTGIDEQFF
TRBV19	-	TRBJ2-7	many	TGTGCCACTAGTGGGCTGGGACTCTCCTACGAGCAGTACTTC	CATSGLGLSYEQYF
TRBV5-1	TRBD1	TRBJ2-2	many	TGCGCCAGCAGCGGCGCGGGACAGGGGGTTGGGGAGCTGTTTTTT	CASSGAGQGVGELFF
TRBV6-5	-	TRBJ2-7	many	TGTGCCAGCAGAAAAACAGGGAACTCCTACGAGCAGTACTTC	CASRKTGNSYEQYF
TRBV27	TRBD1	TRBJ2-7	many	TGTGCCAGCAGTTCCCCGACCCAGGGGGCTTACGAGCAGTACTTC	CASSSPTQGAYEQYF
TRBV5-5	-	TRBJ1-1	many	TGTGCCAGCAGCCTGCACCTGACAACCCATATGAACACTGAAGCTTTCTTT	CASSLHLTTHMNTEAFF
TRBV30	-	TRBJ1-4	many	TGTGCCTGGGAGGAGGGCGGTGCTGAAAAACTGTTTTTT	CAWEEGGAEKLFF
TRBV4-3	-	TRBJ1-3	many	TGCGCCAGCAGCCCCACCGGGGGGTCTACATCGTCTGGAAACACCATATATTTT	CASSPTGGSTSSGNTIYF
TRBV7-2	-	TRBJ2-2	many	TGTGCCAGCAGCTTAGCGGTTCAGGGAACCGGGGAGCTGTTTTTT	CASSLAVQGTGELFF
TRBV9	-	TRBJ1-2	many	TGTGCCAGCAGCGTAGACACAGTCAACTATGGCTACACCTTC	CASSVDTVNYGYTF
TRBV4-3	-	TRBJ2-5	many	-	CASSQYFGETQYF
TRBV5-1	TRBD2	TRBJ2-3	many	TGCGCCAGCAGCTTGGGACTAGCGGGGGGGTCAGATACGCAGTATTTT	CASSLGLAGGSDTQYF
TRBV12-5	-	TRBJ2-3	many	TGTGCTAGTGGTTTAGTTCTTCAGGTTTACGGCACAGATACGCAGTATTTT	CASGLVLQVYGTDTQYF
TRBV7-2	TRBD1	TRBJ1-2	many	TGTGCCAGCAGCTTCAGGACAGGAGCGAGCTACACCTTC	CASSFRTGASYTF
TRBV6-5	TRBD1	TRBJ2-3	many	TGTGCCAGCAGCATCCAGGGACAGAGCACAGATACGCAGTATTTT	CASSIQGQSTDTQYF
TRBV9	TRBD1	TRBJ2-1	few	TGTGCCAGCAGCGCCGGGACAGGGGGTTTTAATGAGCAGTTCTTC	CASSAGTGGFNEQFF
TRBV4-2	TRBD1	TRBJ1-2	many	TGTGCCAGCAGCCCTGGGACAGCTGCTAACTATGGCTACACCTTC	CASSPGTAANYGYTF
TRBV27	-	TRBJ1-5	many	TGTGCCAGCAGTTTATTCACACCGACGGGTTATGACGATCAGCCCCAGCATTTT	CASSLFTPTGYDDQPQHF
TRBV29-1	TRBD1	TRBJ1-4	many	TGCAGCTTCGGACAGGGAAGTGAAAAACTGTTTTTT	CSFGQGSEKLFF
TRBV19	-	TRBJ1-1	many	TGTGCCAGTAGTCAGGGTATAAACACTGAAGCTTTCTTT	CASSQGINTEAFF
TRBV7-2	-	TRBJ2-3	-	TGTGCCAGCAGCTCCGGCGGGACAGATACGCAGTATTTT	CASSSGGTDTQYF
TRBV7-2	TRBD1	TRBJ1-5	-	TGTGCCAGCAGCTTTAGACAGGGTCAGCCCCAGCATTTT	CASSFRQGQPQHF
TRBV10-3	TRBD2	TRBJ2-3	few	TGTGCCATGAGACTAGCGGGGGGGCTGGATACGCAGTATTTT	CAMRLAGGLDTQYF
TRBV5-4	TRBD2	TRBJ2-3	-	TGTGCCAGCAGCTTGAGGACTAGCGGGGACCTCACAGATACGCAGTATTTT	CASSLRTSGDLTDTQYF
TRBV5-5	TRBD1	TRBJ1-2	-	TGTGCCAGCAGCCGTCAGACCAGGACAGGGCCTAACTATGGCTACACCTTC	CASSRQTRTGPNYGYTF
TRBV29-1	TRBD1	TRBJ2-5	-	TGCAGCTCCCGGACAGGGCGAGAGACCCAGTACTTC	CSSRTGRETQYF
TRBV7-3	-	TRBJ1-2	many	TGTGCCAGCAGACCCCGGGAGGTCCAAAGCTACACCTTC	CASRPREVQSYTF
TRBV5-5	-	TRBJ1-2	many	TGTGCCAGCAGCTTGGCACGCGCTTCAGGTGGCTACACCTTC	CASSLARASGGYTF
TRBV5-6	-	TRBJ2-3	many	TGTGCCAGCAGCTTGGGGGCTAGCAGATTCACAGATACGCAGTATTTT	CASSLGASRFTDTQYF
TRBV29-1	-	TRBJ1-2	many	TGCAGCGTTGAAGGGGCAGGGGCTTACTATGGCTACACCTTC	CSVEGAGAYYGYTF
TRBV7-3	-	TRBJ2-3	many	TGTGCCAGCAGCTTAACAGGGACTCCAAATGCGGGTACAGATACGCAGTATTTT	CASSLTGTPNAGTDTQYF
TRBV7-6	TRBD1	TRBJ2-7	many	TGTGCCAGCAGCTCACCATTTACGACAGGGGGTAACGAGCAGTACTTC	CASSSPFTTGGNEQYF
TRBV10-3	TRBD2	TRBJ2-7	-	TGTGCCATCAGAGCCGGGACTAGCGGGACCTACGAGCAGTACTTC	CAIRAGTSGTYEQYF
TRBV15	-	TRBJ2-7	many	TGTGCCACCAGCAGAGGATCGGCGCGGGGGCACGAGCAGTACTTC	CATSRGSARGHEQYF
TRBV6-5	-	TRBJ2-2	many	TGTGCCAGTTGTTACGGGCTGACCGGGGAGCTGTTTTTT	CASCYGLTGELFF
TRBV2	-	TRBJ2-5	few	TGTGCCAGCAGTGAAGCGCTAGCCACCCAAGAGACCCAGTACTTC	CASSEALATQETQYF
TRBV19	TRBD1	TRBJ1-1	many	TGTGCCAGTAGTATCCTCACAGGGGGCACTGAAGCTTTCTTT	CASSILTGGTEAFF
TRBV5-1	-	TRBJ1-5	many	TGCGCCAGCAGCTTGGTAGGGGGAAATCAGCCCCAGCATTTT	CASSLVGGNQPQHF
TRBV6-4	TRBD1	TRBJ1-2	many	TGTGCCAGCAGTGAGGGGACAGGGACTGGCTACACCTTC	CASSEGTGTGYTF
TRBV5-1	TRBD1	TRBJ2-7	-	TGCGCCAGCAGCGGGGACAGGGCCTACGAGCAGTACTTC	CASSGDRAYEQYF
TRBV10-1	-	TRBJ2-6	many	TGCGCCAGGACTCCCTGTTCTGGGGCCAACGTCCTGACTTTC	CARTPCSGANVLTF
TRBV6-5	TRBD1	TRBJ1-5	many	TGTGCCAGCAGCGCGACAGGGCGCAATCAGCCCCAGCATTTT	CASSATGRNQPQHF
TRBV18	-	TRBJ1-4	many	TGTGCCAGCTCACCCATGGACAGTAGAGAAAAACTGTTTTTT	CASSPMDSREKLFF
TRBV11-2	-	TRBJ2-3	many	TGTGCCAGCAGCTCTTTAGGAGAGGTACCAGATACGCAGTATTTT	CASSSLGEVPDTQYF
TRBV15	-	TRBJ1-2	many	TGTGCCACCAGCAGAGGAACAGGCTTTTATGGCTACACCTTC	CATSRGTGFYGYTF
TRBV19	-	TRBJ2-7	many	TGTGCCAGTACCTTCCAAAAATCTACCGAGCAGTACTTC	CASTFQKSTEQYF